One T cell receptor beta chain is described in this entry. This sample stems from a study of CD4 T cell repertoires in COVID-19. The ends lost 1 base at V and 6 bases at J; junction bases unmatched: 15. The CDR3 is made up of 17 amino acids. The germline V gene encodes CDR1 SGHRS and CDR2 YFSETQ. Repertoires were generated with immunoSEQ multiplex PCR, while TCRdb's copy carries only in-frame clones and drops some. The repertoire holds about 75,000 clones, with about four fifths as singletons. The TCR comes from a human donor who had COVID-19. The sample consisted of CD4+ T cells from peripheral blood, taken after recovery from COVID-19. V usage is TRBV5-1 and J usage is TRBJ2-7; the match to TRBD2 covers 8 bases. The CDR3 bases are TGCGCCAGCAGCTTGACAAGCGGGAGTATCGTTGGAAGCGAGCAGTACTTC. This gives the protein CASSLTSGSIVGSEQYF.